Listed below are T cell receptor beta chains from one sample, sequenced in a study of blood T cell repertoires in COVID-19. TCRdb's copy holds only in-frame clones and misses some; the assay was immunoSEQ multiplex PCR. Among some 96,000 clones, more than 85% were seen once, and the ten largest hold roughly 7.3%. Sequencing was performed on peripheral blood. The receptors shown here come from a man aged 30 to 39 in a cohort sampled during active COVID-19. CDR3s include the opening cysteine and the closing phenylalanine or tryptophan. A D gene is named only where the DNA matches it firmly. Only part of the rows carry a size: once, few, many, or a class if the clone is expanded.

size	V	J	D	DNA	CDR3
-	TRBV20-1	TRBJ1-6	-	TGCAGTGCTAGTAGGTACAGGGAGAGGGATTCACCCCTCCACTTT	CSASRYRERDSPLHF
-	TRBV4-2	TRBJ2-2	TRBD1	TGTGCCAGCAGCCTTGGGGACAGGGCGTCCGGGGAGCTGTTTTTT	CASSLGDRASGELFF
-	TRBV5-8	TRBJ2-7	TRBD1	TGTGCCAGCAGCTTAGGGCCTCCAGACAGGGGGTACGAGCAGTACTTC	CASSLGPPDRGYEQYF
few	TRBV10-1	TRBJ2-7	-	TGCGCCACCCCTAGGGGATGGTCACGCGCCTACGAGCAGTACTTC	CATPRGWSRAYEQYF
-	TRBV4-2	TRBJ2-3	-	TGTGCCAGCAGCCAAGCGGGTACGCAGTATTTT	CASSQAGTQYF
once	TRBV19	TRBJ1-2	-	TGTGCCAGTAGTATCGTGGAGGCTAACTATGGCTACACCTTC	CASSIVEANYGYTF
-	TRBV3-1/TRBV3-2	TRBJ2-7	TRBD1	TGTGCCAGCAGCACCCTCCCGGGACAGGGGACCTACGAGCAGTACTTC	CASSTLPGQGTYEQYF
-	TRBV18	TRBJ2-5	-	TGTGCCAGCTCACCACCGGAGCAAGAGACCCAGTACTTC	CASSPPEQETQYF
-	TRBV5-6	TRBJ2-3	TRBD1	TGTGCCAGCAGCTTGGGGGCCGGGACAGGGGGCACAGATACGCAGTATTTT	CASSLGAGTGGTDTQYF
-	TRBV2	TRBJ1-5	-	TGTGCCAGCAGTCGGACAGACCCTAATCAGCCCCAGCATTTT	CASSRTDPNQPQHF
once	TRBV29-1	TRBJ2-5	TRBD1	TGCAGCGTTGGAGCAGGGGGCCAAGAGACCCAGTACTTC	CSVGAGGQETQYF
-	TRBV7-3	TRBJ2-2	-	TGTGCCAGCAGCTTAAATCTCGCCGGGGAGCTGTTTTTT	CASSLNLAGELFF
-	TRBV12-3/TRBV12-4	TRBJ1-2	-	TGTGCCAGCAGTTTCTCCGAGTATGGCTACACCTTC	CASSFSEYGYTF
-	TRBV3-1/TRBV3-2	TRBJ2-1	TRBD2	TGTGCCAGCAGCCTTGGACTAGCGGGGCTCAATGAGCAGTTCTTC	CASSLGLAGLNEQFF
few	TRBV4-1	TRBJ2-1	TRBD2	TGCGCCAGCAGCCCGGAGGCTAGCGGGGGGAGCGGTCCTAACAATGAGCAGTTCTTC	CASSPEASGGSGPNNEQFF
-	TRBV9	TRBJ1-2	-	TGTGCCAGCAGCGCTACACCGACAGAAAACTATGGCTACACCTTC	CASSATPTENYGYTF
-	TRBV9	TRBJ2-3	TRBD1	TGTGCCAGCAGCGTCGGACAGGGAAGAACAGATACGCAGTATTTT	CASSVGQGRTDTQYF
-	TRBV4-1	TRBJ2-5	TRBD2	TGCGCCAGCAGCCTCCGGGAGGAGGGAGAGACCCAGTACTTC	CASSLREEGETQYF
-	TRBV10-3	TRBJ1-4	TRBD1	TGTGCCATCAGTGAGTCGACAGGGGGCTCCGAAAAACTGTTTTTT	CAISESTGGSEKLFF
-	TRBV28	TRBJ1-4	TRBD1	TGTGCCAGCAGTTTATCACAGGGGAATGAAAAACTGTTTTTT	CASSLSQGNEKLFF
-	TRBV11-2	TRBJ2-2	-	TGTGCCAGCAGCTTAGAGGGGTGGGGCGAGGACACCGGGGAGCTGTTTTTT	CASSLEGWGEDTGELFF
-	TRBV6-5	TRBJ1-5	TRBD1	TGTGCCAGCTGGGGACAGTATAGCAATCAGCCCCAGCATTTT	CASWGQYSNQPQHF
-	TRBV6-5	TRBJ2-3	-	TGTGCCAGCAGTTACTCACAGGACCGTGGCACAGATACGCAGTATTTT	CASSYSQDRGTDTQYF
-	TRBV28	TRBJ1-4	-	TGTGCCAGCAGTCCCCCGTCGGGGGCTAATGAAAAACTGTTTTTT	CASSPPSGANEKLFF
-	TRBV5-1	TRBJ2-3	-	TGCGCCAGCAGCAGGGCGGGTGAGAGCACAGATACGCAGTATTTT	CASSRAGESTDTQYF
-	TRBV19	TRBJ1-1	-	TGTGCCAGTAGTATAGGGCATTCAGCTTTCTTT	CASSIGHSAFF
-	TRBV7-8	TRBJ1-2	-	TGTGCCAGCAGCTCGGGGACAGGCTACACCTTC	CASSSGTGYTF
-	TRBV3-1/TRBV3-2	TRBJ1-1	-	TGTGCCAGCAGCCAATTTCCGATACCTTTTCCGGCTGAAGCTTTCTTT	CASSQFPIPFPAEAFF
-	TRBV4-1	TRBJ1-5	-	TGCGCCAGCAGCCAAGGCCTTATGACAGGCGGACAGCCCCAGCATTTT	CASSQGLMTGGQPQHF
-	TRBV25-1	TRBJ2-7	TRBD1	TGTGCCAGCAGTGGACAGGGTTACGAGCAGTACTTC	CASSGQGYEQYF
-	TRBV19	TRBJ2-7	TRBD2	TGTGCCACTCGGGACTACACCTACGAGCAGTACTTC	CATRDYTYEQYF
-	TRBV30	TRBJ2-3	-	TGTGCCTGGAGTGTAGGCGTCCAGGTCACCACAGATACGCAGTATTTT	CAWSVGVQVTTDTQYF
-	TRBV27	TRBJ1-5	TRBD1	TGTGCCAGCAGTTTAACCGGGACAGACGTCCTTAGCAATCAGCCCCAGCATTTT	CASSLTGTDVLSNQPQHF
-	TRBV27	TRBJ2-4	TRBD2	TGTGCCAGCAGTCCCCCGGGACTAGCGGGGGGCCTAGCCAAAAACATTCAGTACTTC	CASSPPGLAGGLAKNIQYF
-	TRBV6-1	TRBJ2-1	-	TGTGCCAGCAGTGACAAGATTGTAGCGGTCTCCTACAATGAGCAGTTCTTC	CASSDKIVAVSYNEQFF